This TCR beta chain derives from a study of T cell responses to AZD1222 COVID-19 vaccine. The CDR3 is 13 residues long. The germline V gene encodes CDR1 SGHTA and CDR2 FQGNSA. V shed 3 bases and J shed 4 bases, with 6 bases lying between them. A remark on this clone: As yet, its antigen is unknown.

The table came from immunoSEQ multiplex PCR; TCRdb's copy has only in-frame clones and leaves some out. The table has roughly 80,000 clones, around nine tenths seen once. Findings and limits, study-wide: The study reported that nearly half of spike-specific TCRs target unmutated variant regions. Donors in the cohort were predominantly white British and more often female, and clonal diversity was possibly underestimated. Only six or seven AZD1222 recipients tested seropositive at baseline. Sampling that yielded the repertoires occurred only after the peak T cell response.

The J gene is TRBJ2-2, the V gene TRBV7-2; possibly TRBD1 or TRBD2 for D (5 bases each). Material: peripheral blood, obtained on day 0 of MenACWY control vaccination. The clonotype originates from an adult in good health. This CDR3 is CASSFGTTGELFF. As DNA, the CDR3 is TGTGCCAGCAGCTTCGGGACCACCGGGGAGCTGTTTTTT. Drawing the rest from reference TRBV7-2 and TRBJ2-2, the complete variable domain is GAGVSQSPSNKVTEKGKDVELRCDPISGHTALYWYRQSLGQGLEFLIYFQGNSAPDKSGLPSDRFSAERTGGSVSTLTIQRTQQEDSAVYLCASSFGTTGELFFGEGSRLTVL.